A selection of T cell receptor beta chains follows, all from one sample in a study of T cell responses to AZD1222 COVID-19 vaccine. TCRdb keeps only in-frame clones here, not all; method: immunoSEQ multiplex PCR. Altogether 80,000 to 100,000 clones are present, about 89% being singletons, with the ten largest covering 5%. The sample was peripheral blood, taken 28 days after the second AZD1222 dose. The receptors stem from an adult who received the AZD1222 COVID-19 vaccine. Both conserved end residues are part of each CDR3. The D gene is left open where the match is weak. The size entry is marked missing in some rows and otherwise reads once, few, many or a size class.

CDR3 protein: CASSPPGGRNSNQPQHF
CDR3 DNA: TGTGCCAGCTCACCACCGGGAGGCAGGAATAGCAATCAGCCCCAGCATTTT
V gene: TRBV18
clone size: .
J gene: TRBJ1-5
D gene: .

CDR3 protein: CASSPRLGETQYF
CDR3 DNA: TGTGCCAGCAGCCCTCGGTTGGGTGAGACCCAGTACTTC
V gene: TRBV9
clone size: .
J gene: TRBJ2-5
D gene: .

CDR3 protein: CASRPTVGGSNQPQHF
CDR3 DNA: TGTGCAAGTCGCCCGACGGTGGGGGGTAGCAATCAGCCCCAGCATTTT
V gene: TRBV12-2
clone size: .
J gene: TRBJ1-5
D gene: .

CDR3 protein: CASRNLDGPYYGYTF
CDR3 DNA: TGTGCCAGCAGAAACTTGGACGGCCCTTACTATGGCTACACCTTC
V gene: TRBV5-6
clone size: .
J gene: TRBJ1-2
D gene: .

CDR3 protein: CASGITYSGNTIYF
CDR3 DNA: TGTGCCAGTGGAATCACATACTCTGGAAACACCATATATTTT
V gene: TRBV19
clone size: .
J gene: TRBJ1-3
D gene: .

CDR3 protein: CASSQQGQGTQETQYF
CDR3 DNA: TGTGCCAGCAGCCAACAGGGACAGGGGACCCAAGAGACCCAGTACTTC
V gene: TRBV3-1/TRBV3-2
clone size: .
J gene: TRBJ2-5
D gene: TRBD1

CDR3 protein: CASSQDRDTEAFF
CDR3 DNA: TGTGCCAGCAGTCAGGACAGGGACACTGAAGCTTTCTTT
V gene: TRBV27
clone size: .
J gene: TRBJ1-1
D gene: TRBD1

CDR3 protein: CASSRGLVRPYEQYF
CDR3 DNA: TGTGCCAGCAGCCGAGGACTAGTGAGGCCCTACGAGCAGTACTTC
V gene: TRBV3-1/TRBV3-2
clone size: once
J gene: TRBJ2-7
D gene: TRBD2

CDR3 protein: CATSRESGETQYF
CDR3 DNA: TGTGCCACCAGCAGAGAGTCAGGAGAGACCCAGTACTTC
V gene: TRBV15
clone size: .
J gene: TRBJ2-5
D gene: .

CDR3 protein: CASSLYGQSAEAFF
CDR3 DNA: TGTGCCAGCAGCCTATACGGACAGAGCGCTGAAGCTTTCTTT
V gene: TRBV3-1/TRBV3-2
clone size: .
J gene: TRBJ1-1
D gene: .

CDR3 protein: CASSLGWSGPHEQFF
CDR3 DNA: TGTGCCAGCAGCTTAGGGTGGAGCGGCCCCCATGAGCAGTTCTTC
V gene: TRBV7-2
clone size: .
J gene: TRBJ2-1
D gene: .

CDR3 protein: CASSDTLNTEAFF
CDR3 DNA: TGTGCCAGCAGTGACACCTTGAACACTGAAGCTTTCTTT
V gene: TRBV2
clone size: .
J gene: TRBJ1-1
D gene: .

CDR3 protein: CASSETGFNQPQHF
CDR3 DNA: TGTGCCAGCAGTGAGACAGGGTTCAATCAGCCCCAGCATTTT
V gene: TRBV6-1
clone size: .
J gene: TRBJ1-5
D gene: TRBD1